Each of the 5 T cell receptor beta chains below was sequenced from the same sample in a study of OX40 agonist ivuxolimab in advanced cancers. Method: immunoSEQ multiplex PCR; TCRdb's copy keeps in-frame clones and lacks some. The profile shows 35,000 to 50,000 clones, approximately 83% of them singletons. Sequences were derived from CD4+ or CD8+ T cells sorted from blood, sampled in a trial of the OX40 agonist ivuxolimab. These receptors all come from an adult with an advanced solid tumor such as melanoma, head and neck, liver or kidney cancer.

V gene TRBV29-1 combines with J gene TRBJ2-7; 8 bases fit TRBD2. Trimming cost V 4 bases and J 0 bases; bases outside gene matches: 8. The V gene's germline CDR1 is SQVTM and CDR2 ANQGSEA. This CDR3 has 15 residues. CDR3 amino acids: CSVGSSSGYSYEQYF. CDR3 in DNA: TGCAGCGTTGGATCCTCTAGCGGGTACTCCTACGAGCAGTACTTC.

This chain uses TRBV27 with TRBJ1-2; weak D call: TRBD1 (5 bases). V was trimmed by 6 bases and J by 3 bases, leaving 14 bases between them. The CDR3 has 14 amino acids. Per germline, CDR1 MNHEY and CDR2 SMNVEV (reference sequence). The DNA for the CDR3 is TGTGCCAGCAGCTTAAACCAGGGCCACTATGGCTACACCTTC. Its protein product is CASSLNQGHYGYTF.

The V call is TRBV6-4, the J call TRBJ2-2, with D perhaps matching TRBD1 (6 bases). Trimming removed 4 bases at V and 2 bases at J, with 17 bases between. Per the germline V gene, CDR1 is MRHNA and CDR2 is SNTAGT. There are 17 residues in the CDR3. CDR3 coding DNA: TGTGCCAGCAGTGGGGCCCCGGACAGAAGAAACACCGGGGAGCTGTTTTTT. This sequence encodes CASSGAPDRRNTGELFF.

The V gene is TRBV5-6, the J gene TRBJ1-3; 7 bases fit TRBD1. V was pared by 5 bases and J by 1 base, with 12 bases of the junction left unmatched. Germline V gene data show CDR1 as SGHDT and CDR2 as YYEEEE. The CDR3 covers 17 residues. The CDR3 is CASSWGTGVYSGNTIYF. In DNA, the CDR3 is TGTGCCAGCAGTTGGGGCACAGGGGTATATTCTGGAAACACCATATATTTT.

By share, this clone ranks as medium-sized. This rearrangement joins TRBV27 to TRBJ2-7; D may be TRBD2 (6 bases). The CDR3 sequence is 14 residues long. V lost 3 bases and J lost 4, with 13 bases in between. The germline V gene has CDR1 MNHEY and CDR2 SMNVEV (reference sequence). This CDR3 reads CASSFGGTPYEQYF. The CDR3 bases are TGTGCCAGCAGTTTTGGGGGGACCCCTTACGAGCAGTACTTC.